This entry lists 3 T cell receptor beta chains sequenced from one sample in a study of siplizumab effects on memory and regulatory T cells. This table comes from immunoSEQ multiplex PCR, and its TCRdb copy is limited to in-frame clones, with some not included. Of roughly 50,000 clones listed, 95% to 98% are singletons. The source material was naive CD4+ T cells sorted from blood. The receptors come from a human donor in good health.

The V and J genes are TRBV19 and TRBJ1-5; 8 bases agree with TRBD1. Germline CDR1 is LNHDA and CDR2 is SQIVND (reference sequence). J lost 6 bases, V lost 8 bases, and 6 bases had no gene match. This CDR3 contains 13 residues. This chain's CDR3 is CASQTGVGQPQHF. DNA for the CDR3: TGTGCCAGTCAGACAGGGGTCGGTCAGCCCCAGCATTTT. The full variable domain, its missing parts supplied by reference TRBV19 and TRBJ1-5, is DGGITQSPKYLFRKEGQNVTLSCEQNLNHDAMYWYRQDPGQGLRLIYYSQIVNDFQKGDIAEGYSVSREKKESFPLTVTSAQKNPTAFYLCASQTGVGQPQHFGDGTRLSIL.

The chain uses TRBV7-8 and TRBJ2-1; the match to TRBD1 covers 9 bases. Per the germline V gene, CDR1 is SGHVS and CDR2 is FQNEAQ. After removal of 5 bases from V and 3 bases from J, the junction contained 5 bases not matched to a gene. The CDR3 is 15 amino acids. The CDR3 DNA follows: TGTGCCAGCAGCCAGGACAGGGGTCTCTACAATGAGCAGTTCTTC. Its translation is CASSQDRGLYNEQFF.

The chain recombines TRBV5-4 with TRBJ1-5; 9 bases are shared with TRBD1. The CDR3 spans 15 residues. Germline loops: CDR1 SGHNT, CDR2 YYREEE (reference sequence). With V trimmed by 2 bases and J by 3 bases, 3 bases remained unmatched. The CDR3 coding sequence is TGTGCCAGCAGCTTTGGGACAGGGTACAATCAGCCCCAGCATTTT. Residues: CASSFGTGYNQPQHF.